Reported below is one T cell receptor (beta chain). Germline lookup yields CDR1 KGHDR and CDR2 SFDVKD. CDR3 size: 16 residues. Germline trimming cut 4 bases from V and 4 bases from J; bases unmatched to any gene: 4. This specimen belongs to a study of early T cells in non-severe SARS-CoV-2 infection. Individual cDNA molecules were tagged with unique molecular identifiers. TCRdb re-called the 5' RACE reads through MiXCR, storing one row per CDR3 protein. The sample contains tens of thousands of distinct CDR3 sequences, approximately 14% of which appear only once. Sequenced material: whole blood, taken at baseline. V is TRBV24-1 and J is TRBJ2-1; 12 bases align to TRBD2. This clonotype was sampled from an adult who was a healthcare worker with PCR-confirmed SARS-CoV-2 infection or an uninfected control (not recorded which). CDR3 DNA: TGTGCCACCAGTGACCGGACTAGCGGGACGTACAATGAGCAGTTCTTC. Translating gives CATSDRTSGTYNEQFF.